This paragraph covers one TCR beta chain sequence. Its antigen specificity is not known. No base-level quality is on record; no much larger clone is a single base apart. This record belongs to a study of CD8+ T cells in alopecia areata (dated by TCRdb to the late 2010s). Study-level background: Treated patients were enrolled in an open-label pilot trial of oral tofacitinib, 5 to 10 mg twice daily, for moderate-to-severe alopecia areata. Tofacitinib was given for 6 to 18 months, followed by 6 months of follow-up off drug to assess delayed response and recurrence. The study used high-throughput TCRbeta sequencing to examine T cell clonal expansion in alopecia areata, in both the C3H/HeJ mouse model and human patients. Scalp tissue and sorted CD4+ and CD8+ peripheral blood T cells from patchy and totalis/universalis alopecia areata patients and from healthy controls were covered by human TCRbeta sequencing. Patients on tofacitinib were biopsied at baseline and after 4 and 24 weeks of treatment, and several of the patients also had a later scalp biopsy. Scalp clonality was compared among normal scalp (n=4), patchy alopecia areata scalp (n=8), and alopecia totalis/universalis scalp (n=8). RNA was extracted with the PAXgene miRNA kit for fixed scalp, the miRNeasy kit for PBMCs, and the RNeasy kit for mouse skin. Amplification of TCRbeta CDR3 regions was done by immunoSEQ multiplex PCR using 35 Vbeta forward primers and 13 Jbeta reverse primers.

The investigation overall reported the following: Compared with normal scalp, lesional scalp had higher clonality and more expanded CD8+ clones, particularly in alopecia totalis/universalis, a pattern that suggests antigenic drive. Unlike mouse skin, where gammadelta T cells dominate, normal human skin contains resident alphabeta T cells that get sequenced too, which complicates analysis of the scalp TCR repertoire. Shared TCR sequences between patients were less evident than in mice, which may be partly attributable to HLA diversity in the patient population.

The CDR3 starts with the cysteine, ends with the phenylalanine, and has 12 residues. Just the 36-base CDR3 DNA is kept, in frame starting at base 1. V is reduced by 6 bases and J by 9 bases, leaving a spacing of 17 bases between them. The germline V gene supplies CDR1 SQVTM and CDR2 ANQGSEA. Sample time point, as interpreted from the label and publication: baseline before oral tofacitinib. Lesional scalp punch biopsies and peripheral blood were collected from alopecia areata patients. PBMCs were isolated by density centrifugation and stained for CD3, CD4 and CD8, after which CD4+ and CD8+ T cells were sorted on a FACSAria. To prepare the library, the immunoSEQ multiplex PCR assay was applied. RNA was extracted from all samples and reverse transcribed into cDNA as template for TCR sequencing. First-strand cDNA was synthesized using SuperScript III with a 2:1 mix of oligo-dT and random hexamers. Amplification bias was assessed with a synthetic immune receptor repertoire, and residual bias was removed computationally. The published analysis was carried out like this. Raw reads were preprocessed to remove errors, and CDR3 was defined by IMGT conventions from the conserved cysteine to phenylalanine. Clonality was computed by normalizing Shannon entropy by log2 of the number of productive unique TCRs and subtracting the result from 1. Scalp TCRbeta sequences were cross-referenced with sorted blood CD4 and CD8 repertoires so that the CD4 or CD8 identity of scalp clones could be inferred. In TCRdb, the immuneACCESS table is reduced to in-frame sequences with V and J assigned. These tables do not hold every clone; where another copy was compared, an unresolved V gene accounts for under half, and the others remain unexplained. Clonal size and the V and J genes are those of that table, whereas D and trimming came from the DNA. The sample yields hundreds of thousands of clones; roughly two thirds were counted once. Around 1.2% of the sample is taken by the ten largest.

The chain is made from TRBV29-1 and TRBJ1-1; the D region possibly corresponds to TRBD1 (5 bases align). The TCR originated in a human donor with alopecia areata. This specimen consisted of CD4+ T cells sorted from blood, obtained at week 0. The CDR3 amino acid sequence is: CSVGDGDRKAFF. The nucleotide sequence is TGCAGCGTGGGGGACGGGGATCGGAAAGCTTTCTTT.